A selection of T cell receptor beta chains follows, all from one sample in a study of blood T cells in healthy people across ages. TCRdb analysed the 5' RACE reads with MiXCR anew, one entry per CDR3 protein. The repertoire holds roughly 800,000 distinct CDR3 sequences, with around 25% as singletons. These data were also reused for a study on T cells of mothers and their children.

The sequenced sample consisted of blood. The source of these receptors is a boy aged 5-17 years in good health. Both conserved end residues are part of each CDR3. D genes are given only for firm matches. The size entry is marked missing in some rows and otherwise reads once, few, many or a size class.

TRBD1 TRBJ1-2 . TRBV10-3 TGTGCCATCAGTGAGTCCAGGACAGGGGGCAAGGATGGCTACACCTTC CAISESRTGGKDGYTF
TRBD1 TRBJ2-5 few TRBV11-3 TGTGCCAGCAGCCTCGGACAGGCCCTTTTGTACCAAGAGACCCAGTACTTC CASSLGQALLYQETQYF
. TRBJ2-5 . TRBV10-3 TGTGCCATTAGCGGTTCCCAAGAGACCCAGTACTTC CAISGSQETQYF
TRBD2 TRBJ2-1 . TRBV29-1 TGCAGCGTGGGGACTAGTTGGAGTCACGCCTACAATGAGCAGTTCTTC CSVGTSWSHAYNEQFF
. TRBJ2-3 . TRBV10-2 TGCGCCAGCAGAGAGAGGGCTTTGGCAGATACGCAGTATTTT CASRERALADTQYF
. TRBJ1-3 . TRBV29-1 TGCAGCGTTGCAAGGTCTGGAAACACCATATATTTT CSVARSGNTIYF
. TRBJ2-5 . TRBV15 TGTGCCACCAGCCGACAACTGGGCGGCAGGGTTGAGACCCAGTACTTC CATSRQLGGRVETQYF
. TRBJ1-2 . TRBV29-1 TGCAGCGTTGAGGTAGTTAAAGGCAGTGTAGACTATGGCTACACCTTC CSVEVVKGSVDYGYTF
. TRBJ2-3 . TRBV4-2 TGTGCCAGCAGCCAAGACTGGGGGGTGGATACGCAGTATTTT CASSQDWGVDTQYF
. TRBJ1-4 . TRBV28 TGTGCCAGCAGGACCCCCAGGGCCCAGGATGAAAAACTGTTTTTT CASRTPRAQDEKLFF
. TRBJ2-1 . TRBV24-1 TGTGCCACCAGTGATTTCAAACCGGGGTCGGACAATGAGCAGTTCTTC CATSDFKPGSDNEQFF
TRBD1 TRBJ2-1 once TRBV6-4 TGTGCCAGCAGTGATCTTACAGGGGGTGAGCAGTTCTTC CASSDLTGGEQFF
TRBD2 TRBJ2-4 few TRBV3-1 TGTGCCAGCAGCCCATCGGGACTAGCGGCAAACATTCAGTACTTC CASSPSGLAANIQYF
. TRBJ1-4 . TRBV4-2 TGTGCCAGCAGCCAAGAACGAGGGCGGGGTTCAACTAATGAAAAACTGCTTTTT CASSQERGRGSTNEKLLF
. TRBJ2-3 . TRBV4-2 TGTGCCAGCAGCCAAACGGAGGGGGAGGGGGCAGATACGCAGTATTTT CASSQTEGEGADTQYF
. TRBJ2-7 . TRBV20-1 TGCAGTGCTAGAAGCGAGGACAGCTACGAGCAGTACTTC CSARSEDSYEQYF
. TRBJ1-4 . TRBV29-1 TGCAGCGTTGAAGATCACCGGGCAGAGGCTGAAAAACTGTTTTTT CSVEDHRAEAEKLFF
. TRBJ1-5 . TRBV2 TGTGCCAGCAGTGACCTTACAGGGTACGGTCAGCCCCAGCATTTT CASSDLTGYGQPQHF
. TRBJ2-5 few TRBV5-1 TGCGCCAGCAGCTTGTTGCGGGAACAAGAGACCCAGTACTTC CASSLLREQETQYF
. TRBJ2-7 once TRBV7-2 TGTGCCAGCAGCTTAGATAGTCTGGGTTCCTACGAGCAGTACTTC CASSLDSLGSYEQYF
. TRBJ1-4 . TRBV5-1 TGCGCCAGCAGCGTCTCAGGGAGCGGTGAAAAACTGTTTTTT CASSVSGSGEKLFF